This T cell receptor (beta chain) was sequenced during a study of blood T cell repertoires in COVID-19. Trimming pared 6 bases from V and 13 bases from J, leaving 9 bases between. This CDR3 comprises 10 residues. Germline V gene lookup returns CDR1 SNHLY and CDR2 FYNNEI. As processed by the authors: The authors estimated nucleated cell counts from reference gene primer amplification. Here immunoSEQ multiplex PCR was the method, and the copy in TCRdb shows in-frame clones only, minus some. For V, J and clone size, that table is used; D and trimming come from the DNA. The sample shows approximately 220,000 clones, around 87% of them seen only once. Adults between about 18 and 95 years of age took part from about two dozen US areas. Participants had their cohort set by participant-reported clinical history.

This chain connects TRBV2 to TRBJ1-4; D is unresolved. The sequenced sample consisted of PBMCs or T cells enriched from blood (not recorded which). The origin of this receptor is a young man who had been exposed to COVID-19. CDR3 protein: CASSLFGLFF. CDR3 nucleotides: TGTGCCAGCAGCCTCTTCGGACTGTTTTTT.